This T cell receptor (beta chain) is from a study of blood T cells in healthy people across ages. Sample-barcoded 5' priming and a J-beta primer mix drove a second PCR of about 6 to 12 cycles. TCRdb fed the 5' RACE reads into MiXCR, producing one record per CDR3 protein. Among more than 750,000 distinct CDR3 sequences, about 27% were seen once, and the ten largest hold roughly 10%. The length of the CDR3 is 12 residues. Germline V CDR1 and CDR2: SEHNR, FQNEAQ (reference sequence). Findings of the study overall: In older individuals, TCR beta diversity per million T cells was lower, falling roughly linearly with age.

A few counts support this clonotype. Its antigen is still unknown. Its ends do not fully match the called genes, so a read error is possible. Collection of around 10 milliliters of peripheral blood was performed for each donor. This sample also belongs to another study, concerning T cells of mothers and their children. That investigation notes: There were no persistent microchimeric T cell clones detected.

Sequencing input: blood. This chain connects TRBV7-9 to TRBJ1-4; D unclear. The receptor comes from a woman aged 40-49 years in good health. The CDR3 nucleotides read TGTGCCGGCAGCTTATCGTTGGAAAAACTGTTTTTT. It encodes CAGSLSLEKLFF. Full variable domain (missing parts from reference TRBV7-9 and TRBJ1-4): DTGVSQNPRHKITKRGQNVTFRCDPISEHNRLYWYRQTLGQGPEFLTYFQNEAQLEKSRLLSDRFSAERPKGSFSTLEIQRTEQGDSAMYLCAGSLSLEKLFFGSGTQLSVL.